These 10 T cell receptor beta chains were sequenced from one sample in a study of vaccination effects on CD4 cells after COVID-19. Their recognized antigens are unknown. The method was immunoSEQ multiplex PCR; TCRdb's version includes in-frame clones alone and lacks a portion of them. The data show approximately 33,000 clones, about two thirds seen once. Viral peptide pools were used in the ViraFEST assay to expand antigen-specific CD4+ T cells, and sequencing came afterward. It was after approximately 11 days of culture that CD4+ T cells were isolated. Between March and December 2020, the person had a SARS-CoV-2 infection that PCR confirmed. The input for sequencing was CD4+ T cells from PBMCs cultured with HCoV-NL63 spike peptides, taken before COVID-19 vaccination. The source of these receptors is a human donor who had a prior SARS-CoV-2 infection.

The chain joins TRBV7-2 to TRBJ2-1, with TRBD2 identical over 9 bases. CDR1 is SGHTA, CDR2 FQGNSA, per germline. With V trimmed by 5 bases and J by 11 bases, 10 bases remained unmatched. The CDR3 runs 14 residues. The CDR3 spells CASSPGIAGVKQFF. CDR3 nucleotides: TGTGCCAGCAGCCCCGGGATAGCGGGAGTTAAGCAGTTCTTC.

This clone was seen only once. V and J are TRBV5-4 and TRBJ1-2; 7 bases are a match to TRBD1. This CDR3 contains 15 residues. The germline CDR1 and CDR2 sequences are SGHNT and YYREEE (reference sequence). Germline trimming cut 4 bases from V and 2 bases from J; bases unmatched to any gene: 8. The CDR3 loop reads CASSPGGTENYGYTF. The CDR3 DNA reads as TGTGCCAGCAGCCCGGGGGGGACAGAAAACTATGGCTACACCTTC.

The chain uses TRBV3-1 (or the pseudogene TRBV3-2) and TRBJ2-1; 10 bases map to TRBD2. With V trimmed by 0 bases and J by 9 bases, 11 bases remained unmatched. Germline CDR1 is LGHDT and CDR2 is YNNKEL (reference sequence). The CDR3 contains 17 residues. Here the CDR3 reads CASSQDLQRGGEGEQFF. CDR3 nucleotide sequence: TGTGCCAGCAGCCAAGATCTCCAGCGGGGGGGCGAAGGTGAGCAGTTCTTC.

This clone showed up just once. J is TRBJ2-5 and V is TRBV19, with 7 bases identical to TRBD1. Per the germline V gene, CDR1 is LNHDA and CDR2 is SQIVND (reference sequence). V lost 6 bases and J lost 2; bases outside the gene matches: 6. The CDR3 loop spans 14 amino acids. The CDR3 nucleotides read TGTGCCAGTAGCTTAGACAGGGATCAAGAGACCCAGTACTTC. It codes for CASSLDRDQETQYF. The complete variable domain, with remaining parts taken from reference TRBV19 and TRBJ2-5, reads DGGITQSPKYLFRKEGQNVTLSCEQNLNHDAMYWYRQDPGQGLRLIYYSQIVNDFQKGDIAEGYSVSREKKESFPLTVTSAQKNPTAFYLCASSLDRDQETQYFGPGTRLLVL.

The rearrangement uses TRBV5-6 and TRBJ2-2, with D unclear. CDR1 and CDR2 from the germline V gene are SGHDT and YYEEEE. The CDR3 runs 16 residues. Deletions cut 1 base from V and 6 bases from J, with 16 bases between. CDR3 in DNA: TGTGCCAGCAGCTTGTCGGGCAATTCGCTCGCCGGGGAGCTGTTTTTT. Encoded protein: CASSLSGNSLAGELFF. The complete variable domain, with remaining parts taken from reference TRBV5-6 and TRBJ2-2, reads DAGVTQSPTHLIKTRGQQVTLRCSPKSGHDTVSWYQQALGQGPQFIFQYYEEEERQRGNFPDRFSGHQFPNYSSELNVNALLLGDSALYLCASSLSGNSLAGELFFGEGSRLTVL.

This clone has more than one count but fewer than ten. The J gene is TRBJ2-7, the V gene TRBV21-1; TRBD1 is the table's D call and was not checked against the DNA. TRBV21-1 is an annotated pseudogene. This CDR3 contains 17 residues. The CDR3 DNA sequence: TGTGCCAGCAGCAGGGGCTCTCCGACAGGGCGAAGCTACGAGCAGTACTTC. Its protein is CASSRGSPTGRSYEQYF.

The genes are TRBV6-5 and TRBJ2-3; 10 bases fit TRBD2. Losses at the gene ends were 7 bases for V and 2 bases for J; bases not matched to a gene: 6. CDR1 MNHEY and CDR2 SVGAGI come from the germline V gene. The CDR3 consists of 15 residues. The CDR3 bases are TGTGCCAGCACCGGGACTAGCGAGGACACAGATACGCAGTATTTT. Translation gives CASTGTSEDTDTQYF.

V usage is TRBV5-1 and J usage is TRBJ2-3, with 12 bases identical to TRBD2. The V gene end was trimmed by 0 bases and the J gene end by 2 bases; junction bases not matched to a gene: 13. Looked up from germline, CDR1 is SGHRS and CDR2 is YFSETQ. The CDR3 runs 20 residues. DNA for the CDR3: TGCGCCAGCAGCTTGGTTCTAGCGGGGGGGTGGGTCGAATTCACAGATACGCAGTATTTT. Amino acid sequence: CASSLVLAGGWVEFTDTQYF.

In this sample, this clone turned up a few times. V usage is TRBV9 and J usage is TRBJ1-6, with D unresolved. Germline values: CDR1 SGDLS, CDR2 YYNGEE. This CDR3 spans 15 amino acids. Trimming cost V 3 bases and J 6 bases, with 13 bases left between them. The CDR3 here is CASSAYSGLNSPLHF. CDR3 DNA: TGTGCCAGCAGCGCATACAGCGGACTTAATTCACCCCTCCACTTT.

The rearrangement joins TRBV7-2 to TRBJ1-6; no clear D. The CDR3 contains 11 residues. Germline assignment: CDR1 SGHTA and CDR2 FQGNSA. The V end was cut by 4 bases, the J end by 7 bases, with 2 bases between. The CDR3 reads CASSWNSPLHF. The CDR3 DNA follows: TGTGCCAGCAGCTGGAATTCACCCCTCCACTTT. Based on the CDR3 plus reference TRBV7-2 and TRBJ1-6, the full variable domain is GAGVSQSPSNKVTEKGKDVELRCDPISGHTALYWYRQSLGQGLEFLIYFQGNSAPDKSGLPSDRFSAERTGGSVSTLTIQRTQQEDSAVYLCASSWNSPLHFGNGTRLTVT.